A selection of T cell receptor beta chains follows, all from one sample in a study of blood T cell repertoires in COVID-19. Method: immunoSEQ multiplex PCR; TCRdb's copy keeps in-frame clones and lacks some. Here the sample spans approximately 54,000 clones, less than 95% being singletons. Sequencing was carried out using peripheral blood. These receptors all stem from a woman in her 40s with active COVID-19. Each CDR3 is given with its conserved first and last residue. Each record gives: D gene, clone size, J gene, V gene, CDR3 DNA, CDR3 protein. The D gene is left open where the match is weak. Clone size is stated in some rows and not others, as once, few, many or a class when expanded.

d_gene: TRBD2
abundance: NA
j_gene: TRBJ2-1
v_gene: TRBV4-2
CDR3nt: TGTGCCAGCAGCCAAGAATTACTAGCGGGATCAAAGTACAATGAGCAGTTCTTC
CDR3aa: CASSQELLAGSKYNEQFF

d_gene: NA
abundance: NA
j_gene: TRBJ2-2
v_gene: TRBV7-6
CDR3nt: TGTGCCAGCAGCTCCGGGGTAGGGCCAATCACCGGGGAGCTGTTTTTT
CDR3aa: CASSSGVGPITGELFF

d_gene: NA
abundance: NA
j_gene: TRBJ1-6
v_gene: TRBV6-5
CDR3nt: TGTGCCAGCAGTCGAACAGAACCCAATTCACCCCTCCACTTT
CDR3aa: CASSRTEPNSPLHF

d_gene: NA
abundance: NA
j_gene: TRBJ1-3
v_gene: TRBV5-1
CDR3nt: TGCGCCAGCAGCTTGTTCGGAGAGGGAAACTCTGGAAACACCATATATTTT
CDR3aa: CASSLFGEGNSGNTIYF

d_gene: TRBD1
abundance: NA
j_gene: TRBJ1-2
v_gene: TRBV3-1/TRBV3-2
CDR3nt: TGTGCCAGCAGCCAAGGAAGGACAGGGGGTAACTATGGCTACACCTTC
CDR3aa: CASSQGRTGGNYGYTF

d_gene: NA
abundance: NA
j_gene: TRBJ1-2
v_gene: TRBV6-6
CDR3nt: TGTGCCAGCAGTTCCCGGGAATATGGCTACACCTTC
CDR3aa: CASSSREYGYTF

d_gene: NA
abundance: NA
j_gene: TRBJ2-5
v_gene: TRBV5-1
CDR3nt: TGCGCCAGCGTGAAAGCTTCGAACCAAGAGACCCAGTACTTC
CDR3aa: CASVKASNQETQYF

d_gene: NA
abundance: NA
j_gene: TRBJ1-4
v_gene: TRBV5-1
CDR3nt: TGCGCCAGCAGAGACACAGCCGGGATCGAAAAACTGTTTTTT
CDR3aa: CASRDTAGIEKLFF

d_gene: TRBD1
abundance: NA
j_gene: TRBJ1-1
v_gene: TRBV27
CDR3nt: TGTGCCAGCAGGGGGGACAGGTCGAACACTGAAGCTTTCTTT
CDR3aa: CASRGDRSNTEAFF

d_gene: NA
abundance: NA
j_gene: TRBJ1-5
v_gene: TRBV18
CDR3nt: TGTGCCAGCTCACAGGGGGTTATCAATCAGCCCCAGCATTTT
CDR3aa: CASSQGVINQPQHF

d_gene: TRBD2
abundance: NA
j_gene: TRBJ2-1
v_gene: TRBV30
CDR3nt: TGTGCCTGCGTCCGAATGGGGCGGGGGGACAATGAGCAGTTCTTC
CDR3aa: CACVRMGRGDNEQFF

d_gene: NA
abundance: once
j_gene: TRBJ2-3
v_gene: TRBV12-3/TRBV12-4
CDR3nt: TGTGCCAGCAGCCCCGGGAGCCCAGATACGCAGTATTTT
CDR3aa: CASSPGSPDTQYF

d_gene: NA
abundance: few
j_gene: TRBJ1-4
v_gene: TRBV7-9
CDR3nt: TGTGCCAGCAGCCCCGGGACAAATGAAAAACTGTTTTTT
CDR3aa: CASSPGTNEKLFF

d_gene: NA
abundance: NA
j_gene: TRBJ2-7
v_gene: TRBV9
CDR3nt: TGTGCCAGCAGCGTGACCTGGGTTAGCGACGAGCAGTACTTC
CDR3aa: CASSVTWVSDEQYF

d_gene: NA
abundance: NA
j_gene: TRBJ1-1
v_gene: TRBV19
CDR3nt: TGTGCCAGTAGACTGGACACTTTGAACACTGAAGCTTTCTTT
CDR3aa: CASRLDTLNTEAFF

d_gene: NA
abundance: once
j_gene: TRBJ2-5
v_gene: TRBV11-3
CDR3nt: TGTGCCAGCAGTGTTGCGGGGGCCGGGGAGACCCAGTACTTC
CDR3aa: CASSVAGAGETQYF

d_gene: TRBD2
abundance: NA
j_gene: TRBJ2-3
v_gene: TRBV6-5
CDR3nt: TGTGCCAGCAGTATAGCGGGAGGCACAGATACGCAGTATTTT
CDR3aa: CASSIAGGTDTQYF

d_gene: NA
abundance: NA
j_gene: TRBJ2-1
v_gene: TRBV13
CDR3nt: TGTGCCAGCAGCTTAGGGGGGGCCGTGGGTTATGAGCAGTTCTTC
CDR3aa: CASSLGGAVGYEQFF

d_gene: NA
abundance: NA
j_gene: TRBJ2-6
v_gene: TRBV5-4
CDR3nt: TGTGCCAGCAGCTCAATCTCTGGGGCCAACGTCCTGACTTTC
CDR3aa: CASSSISGANVLTF

d_gene: NA
abundance: NA
j_gene: TRBJ2-7
v_gene: TRBV29-1
CDR3nt: TGCAGCGTTGCCGAAGTCAGGGAGGACGAGCAGTACTTC
CDR3aa: CSVAEVREDEQYF

d_gene: TRBD1
abundance: NA
j_gene: TRBJ2-5
v_gene: TRBV19
CDR3nt: TGTGCCAGTAGGACAGGGGGAAGCCAAGAGACCCAGTACTTC
CDR3aa: CASRTGGSQETQYF

d_gene: TRBD2
abundance: NA
j_gene: TRBJ2-3
v_gene: TRBV11-2
CDR3nt: TGTGCCAGCAGCTTAGATGGGCTAGCGGGGAACACAGATACGCAGTATTTT
CDR3aa: CASSLDGLAGNTDTQYF

d_gene: NA
abundance: few
j_gene: TRBJ1-5
v_gene: TRBV6-6
CDR3nt: TGTGCCAGCAGTTACTCGAGGGACATCCTCACGCAGCCCCAGCATTTT
CDR3aa: CASSYSRDILTQPQHF

d_gene: NA
abundance: NA
j_gene: TRBJ2-2
v_gene: TRBV6-6
CDR3nt: TGTGCCAGCAGTTACTCTGAGAGCTATGGGCTGTTTTTT
CDR3aa: CASSYSESYGLFF

d_gene: NA
abundance: NA
j_gene: TRBJ1-6
v_gene: TRBV7-6
CDR3nt: TGTGCCAGCAGCTTATCGGGGAACAGCAAGGATTCACCCCTCCACTTT
CDR3aa: CASSLSGNSKDSPLHF

d_gene: TRBD2
abundance: NA
j_gene: TRBJ2-3
v_gene: TRBV7-9
CDR3nt: TGTGCCAGCAGTCAGCCGGGCGGGGGGGGAAGCACAGATACGCAGTATTTT
CDR3aa: CASSQPGGGGSTDTQYF

d_gene: NA
abundance: NA
j_gene: TRBJ2-5
v_gene: TRBV11-3
CDR3nt: TGTGCCAGCAGCTTAGAGGGGGATGGCAGGGGCCAAGAGACCCAGTACTTC
CDR3aa: CASSLEGDGRGQETQYF

d_gene: TRBD2
abundance: NA
j_gene: TRBJ2-7
v_gene: TRBV7-2
CDR3nt: TGTGCCAGCAGCAAGCTAGCGGGGGGTAGCTCCTACGAGCAGTACTTC
CDR3aa: CASSKLAGGSSYEQYF

d_gene: NA
abundance: NA
j_gene: TRBJ1-5
v_gene: TRBV6-5
CDR3nt: TGTGCCAGCAGTTACTCGGGAGGGGCGGGAGAGCCCCAGCATTTT
CDR3aa: CASSYSGGAGEPQHF

d_gene: TRBD2
abundance: NA
j_gene: TRBJ2-5
v_gene: TRBV5-5
CDR3nt: TGTGCCAGCAGCTCGGGCGGGGGGGCAACTCAAGAGACCCAGTACTTC
CDR3aa: CASSSGGGATQETQYF

d_gene: TRBD1
abundance: NA
j_gene: TRBJ2-7
v_gene: TRBV7-2
CDR3nt: TGTGCCAGCAGCTTAGCCGGACAGGGGCCCTACGAGCAGTACTTC
CDR3aa: CASSLAGQGPYEQYF

d_gene: NA
abundance: NA
j_gene: TRBJ1-2
v_gene: TRBV3-1/TRBV3-2
CDR3nt: TGTGCCAGCAGCCAAGAACCACAGTCCGTTGATACCTTC
CDR3aa: CASSQEPQSVDTF

d_gene: NA
abundance: NA
j_gene: TRBJ1-2
v_gene: TRBV4-3
CDR3nt: TGCGCCAGCAGCCAAGCACAGGGTGGATTCTATGGCTACACCTTC
CDR3aa: CASSQAQGGFYGYTF

d_gene: TRBD1
abundance: NA
j_gene: TRBJ1-5
v_gene: TRBV19
CDR3nt: TGTGCCAGTAAACAGGGGGCGAGCAATCAGCCCCAGCATTTT
CDR3aa: CASKQGASNQPQHF

d_gene: NA
abundance: NA
j_gene: TRBJ1-4
v_gene: TRBV7-8
CDR3nt: TGTGCCAGCAGCCCCAGCCGCGGTAGGGGTAATGAAAAACTGTTTTTT
CDR3aa: CASSPSRGRGNEKLFF

d_gene: TRBD1
abundance: NA
j_gene: TRBJ2-3
v_gene: TRBV19
CDR3nt: TGTGCCAGTAGTATCGGGCAGGGGGCTTCAGATACGCAGTATTTT
CDR3aa: CASSIGQGASDTQYF

d_gene: TRBD2
abundance: once
j_gene: TRBJ2-7
v_gene: TRBV3-1/TRBV3-2
CDR3nt: TGTGCCAGCAGCCAGGTAGCGGGGTGGGGCGAGCAGTACTTC
CDR3aa: CASSQVAGWGEQYF

d_gene: TRBD1
abundance: NA
j_gene: TRBJ1-6
v_gene: TRBV9
CDR3nt: TGTGCCAGCAGCGTAGACGGGACAGAGAGCTCCTATAATTCACCCCTCCACTTT
CDR3aa: CASSVDGTESSYNSPLHF

d_gene: TRBD1
abundance: NA
j_gene: TRBJ1-3
v_gene: TRBV10-3
CDR3nt: TGTGCCATCAGCGGACAGGGAACCTCTGGAAACACCATATATTTT
CDR3aa: CAISGQGTSGNTIYF

d_gene: TRBD1
abundance: NA
j_gene: TRBJ2-6
v_gene: TRBV4-1
CDR3nt: TGCGCCAGCAGCCAGACCCCAGGGGGCTCTGGGGCCAACGTCCTGACTTTC
CDR3aa: CASSQTPGGSGANVLTF

d_gene: TRBD1
abundance: NA
j_gene: TRBJ2-1
v_gene: TRBV7-2
CDR3nt: TGTGCCAGCAGCTTAAACAGGGGGACCAATGAGCAGTTCTTC
CDR3aa: CASSLNRGTNEQFF

d_gene: NA
abundance: NA
j_gene: TRBJ2-2
v_gene: TRBV19
CDR3nt: TGTGCCAGTAGTATAAAACTAGCTCTCATCGGGGAGCTGTTTTTT
CDR3aa: CASSIKLALIGELFF

d_gene: NA
abundance: once
j_gene: TRBJ2-1
v_gene: TRBV2
CDR3nt: TGTGCCAGCACCGCAGACTCCTACAATGAGCAGTTCTTC
CDR3aa: CASTADSYNEQFF

d_gene: TRBD1
abundance: NA
j_gene: TRBJ2-5
v_gene: TRBV5-5
CDR3nt: TGTGCCAGCAGCTGGACAGGGAGCGGCGAGACCCAGTACTTC
CDR3aa: CASSWTGSGETQYF

d_gene: NA
abundance: NA
j_gene: TRBJ1-1
v_gene: TRBV5-4
CDR3nt: TGTGCCAGCACGGGTGGGGGCGCGAACACTGAAGCTTTCTTT
CDR3aa: CASTGGGANTEAFF

d_gene: NA
abundance: few
j_gene: TRBJ1-6
v_gene: TRBV9
CDR3nt: TGTGCCAGCAGTCTTAACACTGGACAGCCTAATTCACCCCTCCACTTT
CDR3aa: CASSLNTGQPNSPLHF

d_gene: TRBD2
abundance: NA
j_gene: TRBJ2-3
v_gene: TRBV5-1
CDR3nt: TGCGCCAGCAGCCTTAGCGGGGGAGCCGCCGGGGGGCAGTATTTT
CDR3aa: CASSLSGGAAGGQYF

d_gene: TRBD2
abundance: NA
j_gene: TRBJ2-3
v_gene: TRBV11-3
CDR3nt: TGTGCCAGCAGAAAGAGACTAGCGGGGGGCACAGATACGCAGTATTTT
CDR3aa: CASRKRLAGGTDTQYF

d_gene: NA
abundance: NA
j_gene: TRBJ2-7
v_gene: TRBV4-2
CDR3nt: TGTGCCAGCAGCCTTGAGAGGGACTCCTACGAGCAGTACTTC
CDR3aa: CASSLERDSYEQYF